Listed below are T cell receptor beta chains from one sample, sequenced in a study of cytomegalovirus exposure and HLA in healthy donors. Profiled with immunoSEQ multiplex PCR; TCRdb holds only in-frame clones, not every one. The sample has more than 95,000 clones, approximately 66% seen once; the top ten hold under 3.5%. The specimen sequenced was PBMCs. These receptors all come from a woman in her fifties or sixties in good health and CMV-seronegative. Each CDR3 is given with its conserved first and last residue. D genes are given only for firm matches. Not all rows give a size; the values are once, few, many and, for expanded clones, a class.

TRBV29-1,NA,TRBJ1-2,NA,TGCAGCGTTGAGGTAACAGGGTCCGATGGCTACACCTTC,CSVEVTGSDGYTF
TRBV11-3,NA,TRBJ2-3,TRBD2,TGTGCCAGCAGCTACCTAGCGGGCGTCTCAGATACGCAGTATTTT,CASSYLAGVSDTQYF
TRBV28,NA,TRBJ2-7,NA,TGTGCCAGCAGTTTAGCGGCAATTGGGAGCTCCTACGAGCAGTACTTC,CASSLAAIGSSYEQYF
TRBV7-8,NA,TRBJ2-5,TRBD1,TGTGCCAGCAGCCCAGCCGGGACAGGGACGGAGACCCAGTACTTC,CASSPAGTGTETQYF
TRBV7-3,NA,TRBJ2-3,NA,TGTGCCAGCAGCTTACCCCAGGGAGATACGCAGTATTTT,CASSLPQGDTQYF
TRBV19,NA,TRBJ2-1,TRBD2,TGTGCCAGTAGTATTTCCCTAGCGGGAGTAAACAATGAGCAGTTCTTC,CASSISLAGVNNEQFF
TRBV7-3,NA,TRBJ2-6,NA,TGTGCCAGCAGCTTACAGGGCGCTGGGGCCAACGTCCTGACTTTC,CASSLQGAGANVLTF
TRBV6-5,few,TRBJ2-7,TRBD2,TGTGCCAGCAGTGTGACTAGCGGGAGCTCCTACGAGCAGTACTTC,CASSVTSGSSYEQYF
TRBV5-1,few,TRBJ2-5,TRBD2,TGCGCCAGCAGCTTGGTGGTAGCGGGGGGCCAAGAGACCCAGTACTTC,CASSLVVAGGQETQYF
TRBV5-1,NA,TRBJ2-1,TRBD2,TGCGCCAGCAGCTTACTAGCGGGAGGATACAATGAGCAGTTCTTC,CASSLLAGGYNEQFF
TRBV11-2,few,TRBJ1-2,NA,TGTGCCAGCAGCTCGGTAAAGAGACATCCCGGGGGCTATGGCTACACCTTC,CASSSVKRHPGGYGYTF
TRBV6-4,NA,TRBJ2-1,NA,TGTGCCAGCAGTGACATGGCACGGGGCAATGAGCAGTTCTTC,CASSDMARGNEQFF
TRBV7-8,NA,TRBJ1-2,TRBD1,TGTGCCAGCAGCTTAGGGACAGGGGGCGCCGTCTATGGCTACACCTTC,CASSLGTGGAVYGYTF
TRBV7-8,NA,TRBJ2-3,NA,TGTGCCAGCAGCTTAATGCAGTCAGATACGCAGTATTTT,CASSLMQSDTQYF
TRBV28,NA,TRBJ1-1,NA,TGTGCCAGCAGTTTACCCCAGGAGGAGGTCCGACACTTT,CASSLPQEEVRHF
TRBV5-1,NA,TRBJ2-5,NA,TGCGCCAGCAGCTTGGGGTCAGCGCTAGAGACCCAGTACTTC,CASSLGSALETQYF
TRBV6-6,NA,TRBJ2-1,TRBD2,TGTGCCAGCAGGCAACTAGCGGGAGGTGGGTACAATGAGCAGTTCTTC,CASRQLAGGGYNEQFF
TRBV30,NA,TRBJ1-2,NA,TGTGCCTGGAGTGTAACTTCCGCTGGCTACACCTTC,CAWSVTSAGYTF
TRBV5-4,NA,TRBJ2-1,TRBD2,TGTGCCAGCAGCTTGGGAGAGCGGGGGTCCTACAATGAGCAGTTCTTC,CASSLGERGSYNEQFF
TRBV28,NA,TRBJ2-7,TRBD2,TGTGCCAGCAGTATCCCCCGACTAGCGAAAACCTACGAGCAGTACTTC,CASSIPRLAKTYEQYF
TRBV7-2,NA,TRBJ1-2,TRBD1,TGTGCCAGCAGCTTAAGGGACAGGGCGTACTATGGCTACACCTTC,CASSLRDRAYYGYTF
TRBV18,NA,TRBJ1-1,NA,TGTGCCAGCTCACCGTCAGGGTTGAACACTGAAGCTTTCTTT,CASSPSGLNTEAFF
TRBV5-5,NA,TRBJ1-2,TRBD1,TGTGCCAGCAGCTTTCAGGGGGAGAACTATGGCTACACCTTC,CASSFQGENYGYTF
TRBV30,NA,TRBJ1-5,NA,TGTGCCTGGAGTGTACGAGGAAATCAGCCCCAGCATTTT,CAWSVRGNQPQHF
TRBV15,NA,TRBJ2-3,NA,TGTGCCACCAGCAGAGACCCCGGAGGGTTCAGGGATACGCAGTATTTT,CATSRDPGGFRDTQYF
TRBV7-6,NA,TRBJ2-2,NA,TGTGCCAGCAGCTTAAAACCAACAGGGACCGGGGAGCTGTTTTTT,CASSLKPTGTGELFF
TRBV11-1,NA,TRBJ2-7,NA,TGTGCCAGCAGCCTGACAGCCGGGGGTTTCTACGAGCAGTACTTC,CASSLTAGGFYEQYF
TRBV12-5,NA,TRBJ1-1,NA,TGTGCTAGTGGTTTGGAACTTTCAGGGGCCGAATCACAGCCCGCTGAAGCTTTCTTT,CASGLELSGAESQPAEAFF
TRBV4-3,NA,TRBJ2-3,TRBD2,TGCGCCAGCAGCCAAAGACTAGCGGGAGGGCCTTTTGCAGATACGCAGTATTTT,CASSQRLAGGPFADTQYF
TRBV29-1,NA,TRBJ1-2,TRBD1,TGCAGCGGGATAGGGGGCTCTGGCTACACCTTC,CSGIGGSGYTF
TRBV10-2,NA,TRBJ1-5,NA,TGCGCCAGCAGTGATTTACTTAGCAATCAGCCCCAGCATTTT,CASSDLLSNQPQHF
TRBV7-6,NA,TRBJ1-2,TRBD1,TGTGCCAGCAGCTTGGGACAGGGAGGAACTAACTATGGCTACACCTTC,CASSLGQGGTNYGYTF
TRBV7-9,NA,TRBJ2-1,NA,TGTGCCAGCAGCTTAAGCAAAAATGAGCAGTTCTTC,CASSLSKNEQFF
TRBV30,NA,TRBJ1-3,NA,TGTGCCTGGGCTCAGGAGGTACGAAACACCATATATTTT,CAWAQEVRNTIYF
TRBV6-5,NA,TRBJ2-1,NA,TGTGCCAGCAGTCAACTTACGAGCTCCTACAATGAGCAGTTCTTC,CASSQLTSSYNEQFF
TRBV6-1,NA,TRBJ2-2,NA,TGTGCCAGCCGGGAGGGGGCAAGCACCGGGGAGCTGTTTTTT,CASREGASTGELFF
TRBV10-3,NA,TRBJ2-1,NA,TGTGCCATCGGTACCCAGGAGGACAATGAGCAGTTCTTC,CAIGTQEDNEQFF
TRBV5-4,NA,TRBJ1-2,TRBD1,TGTGCCAGCAGCAAGTGGGGACAGGCTCTTCATGGCTACACCTTC,CASSKWGQALHGYTF
TRBV7-2,NA,TRBJ2-1,NA,TGTGCCAGGCGGGTGAGCTCCTACAATGAGCAGTTCTTC,CARRVSSYNEQFF
TRBV27,NA,TRBJ2-2,NA,TGTGCCAGCAGTCCTCACCCCTGGGGAGGGGGGAACACCGGGGAGCTGTTTTTT,CASSPHPWGGGNTGELFF
TRBV7-3,few,TRBJ2-3,TRBD2,TGTGCCAGCAGCCTACCGGGACTAGCGGGAACAGATACGCAGTATTTT,CASSLPGLAGTDTQYF
TRBV7-2,NA,TRBJ2-1,NA,TGTGCCAGCAGCAAATCTAGGGGCACGTACAATGAGCAGTTCTTC,CASSKSRGTYNEQFF
TRBV25-1,NA,TRBJ2-5,NA,TGTGCCAGCAGTGAAGGCGGAACCTACCAAGAGACCCAGTACTTC,CASSEGGTYQETQYF
TRBV27,NA,TRBJ1-6,NA,TGTGCCAGCAGTGCGCGACAGACTCTCAATTCACCCCTCCACTTT,CASSARQTLNSPLHF
TRBV11-1,NA,TRBJ2-7,TRBD2,TGTGCCAGCAGCTCATCGGGACTAGCGGGACCAGAACTCGGCTACGAGCAGTACTTC,CASSSSGLAGPELGYEQYF
TRBV7-9,few,TRBJ2-1,NA,TGTGCCAGCAGGACATGGGTCCGGGGTTACAATGAGCAGTTCTTC,CASRTWVRGYNEQFF